These 22 T cell receptor beta chains were sequenced from one sample in a study of blood T cells in healthy people across ages. With a J-beta primer mix and a sample-barcoded 5' primer, a second PCR ran roughly 7 to 11 cycles. TCRdb passed the 5' RACE reads through MiXCR, listing each CDR3 protein once. The data hold about 1.6 million distinct CDR3 sequences, with about 32% observed a single time. The specimen was blood. The receptors shown here come from a woman aged 25 to 39 in good health.

The CDR3 loop is CASSPGPQLASGYTF. CDR3 sequence (DNA): TGTGCCAGCAGTCCCGGACCGCAACTCGCGTCCGGCTACACCTTC. The chain uses TRBV2 and TRBJ1-2; D is undetermined. The ends were cut back, 5 bases at V and 8 bases at J, with 21 bases in the middle. The CDR3 sequence is 15 residues long. Germline V lookup: CDR1 SNHLY, CDR2 FYNNEI. The full variable domain, in which reference TRBV2 and TRBJ1-2 provide the parts outside the CDR3, is EPEVTQTPSHQVTQMGQEVILRCVPISNHLYFYWYRQILGQKVEFLVSFYNNEISEKSEIFDDQFSVERPDGSNFTLKIRSTKLEDSAMYFCASSPGPQLASGYTFGSGTRLTVV.

This clonotype has only a few counts. This rearrangement joins TRBV5-1 to TRBJ2-7; D remains ambiguous. The CDR3 covers 14 residues. The V end was cut by 3 bases, the J end by 2 bases, with 12 bases between. CDR1 and CDR2 (germline): SGHRS, YFSETQ. The CDR3 spells CASSSSLTPYEQYF. CDR3 coding DNA: TGCGCCAGCAGCTCCAGCTTGACCCCCTACGAGCAGTACTTC.

This clonotype was picked up many times. The chain is built from TRBV12-3 or TRBV12-4 and TRBJ2-3, with D uncertain. Between the trimmed V and J ends, which lost 6 bases and 5 bases, there was a span of 12 bases. CDR3 size: 13 residues. The CDR3 bases are TGTGCCAGCAGCCCGACTTGGGGAGATACGCAGTATTTT. Translated: CASSPTWGDTQYF.

In this sample, this clonotype turned up a few times. The J gene is TRBJ1-2, the V gene TRBV28; D not certain. V lost 7 bases and J 8 bases, leaving 17 bases between the germline ends. The germline V gene has CDR1 MDHEN and CDR2 SYDVKM. This CDR3 region has 13 residues. The CDR3 spells CASTLGRMDGYTF. CDR3 DNA: TGTGCCAGCACACTTGGGAGGATGGACGGCTACACCTTC.

This clonotype has only a few counts. The J gene is TRBJ1-2, the V gene TRBV12-3 or TRBV12-4, with TRBD1 identical over 8 bases. The junction had 19 bases not matched to a gene; V was cut back by 4 bases and J by 6 bases. The CDR3 totals 18 residues. CDR3 amino acids: CASSSLAGTGPGSDGYTF. For the CDR3, the DNA is TGTGCCAGCAGTTCCCTCGCCGGGACAGGACCAGGGTCTGATGGCTACACCTTC.

The chain couples TRBV29-1 to TRBJ1-1; tentatively, D is TRBD1 (5 bases). With 3 bases removed from V and 0 bases from J, the gap between germline ends came to 11 bases. The length of the CDR3 is 14 residues. Per germline, CDR1 SQVTM and CDR2 ANQGSEA. This CDR3 reads CSVEGRVMNTEAFF. CDR3 sequence (DNA): TGCAGCGTTGAGGGCAGGGTAATGAACACTGAAGCTTTCTTT.

This clonotype has more than one count but fewer than ten. The J gene is TRBJ2-5, the V gene TRBV2; D is ambiguous. The CDR3 has 12 residues. Per the germline V gene, CDR1 is SNHLY and CDR2 is FYNNEI. V was pared by 7 bases and J by 5 bases, with 11 bases between. CDR3 in DNA: TGTGCCAGCACCCTCCCCGGGGAGACCCAGTACTTC. Translated: CASTLPGETQYF.

J is TRBJ1-2 and V is TRBV6-1; perhaps TRBD1 as D (5 bases). V lost 4 bases to trimming and J lost 7 bases, with 19 bases between them. CDR1 and CDR2 (germline): MNHNS, SASEGT. This CDR3 comprises 15 residues. The CDR3 coding sequence is TGTGCCAGCAGTGCCCAGACGACAGTCTCCGTTGGCTACACCTTC. Translating it yields CASSAQTTVSVGYTF.

This rearrangement joins TRBV7-2 to TRBJ1-2; the D is unclear. V lost 2 bases and J 2 bases, leaving 9 bases between the germline ends. Germline CDR1 SGHTA, CDR2 FQGNSA. The length of the CDR3 is 14 residues. The CDR3 bases are TGTGCCAGCAGCTTAACCGGTAGGAACTATGGCTACACCTTC. Protein: CASSLTGRNYGYTF. The variable domain in full, with the rest retrieved from reference TRBV7-2 and TRBJ1-2, is GAGVSQSPSNKVTEKGKDVELRCDPISGHTALYWYRQSLGQGLEFLIYFQGNSAPDKSGLPSDRFSAERTGGSVSTLTIQRTQQEDSAVYLCASSLTGRNYGYTFGSGTRLTVV.

This clonotype was seen a handful of times. The genes are TRBV25-1 and TRBJ2-7, with D possibly being TRBD1 (6 bases). Trimming removed 2 bases from V and 4 bases from J, with 21 bases in between. Germline assignment: CDR1 MGHDK and CDR2 SYGVNS. This CDR3 region has 17 residues. CDR3 sequence: CASSEDQGSGMQYEQYF. The DNA for the CDR3 is TGTGCCAGCAGTGAAGACCAGGGGTCGGGTATGCAGTACGAGCAGTACTTC.

To note about this clonotype: Possible read error: a much larger clone is one base away. The CDR3 end shows no conserved phenylalanine or tryptophan, and so a read error is likely. The chain combines TRBV29-1 with TRBJ2-7, with D hard to call. With 3 bases removed from V and 2 bases from J, the gap between germline ends came to 8 bases. Germline loops: CDR1 SQVTM, CDR2 ANQGSEA. This CDR3 spans 12 amino acids. CDR3 region: CSVEALPYEQYC. Written as DNA, the CDR3 is TGCAGCGTTGAGGCACTCCCCTACGAGCAGTACTGC.

The chain links TRBV7-9 to TRBJ2-2; perhaps TRBD2 as D (6 bases). The V end lost 5 bases, the J end lost 0 bases, and 13 bases lay between the germline ends. This CDR3 has 16 amino acids. Germline-derived CDR1 and CDR2 are SEHNR and FQNEAQ (reference sequence). The CDR3 spells CASSGGVQANTGELFF. CDR3 DNA sequence: TGTGCCAGCAGCGGCGGGGTCCAAGCGAACACCGGGGAGCTGTTTTTT. Using reference TRBV7-9 and TRBJ2-2 for the parts outside the CDR3, the full variable domain is DTGVSQNPRHKITKRGQNVTFRCDPISEHNRLYWYRQTLGQGPEFLTYFQNEAQLEKSRLLSDRFSAERPKGSFSTLEIQRTEQGDSAMYLCASSGGVQANTGELFFGEGSRLTVL.

This clonotype was found many times. The chain couples TRBV7-9 to TRBJ2-7, with D possibly being TRBD1 (6 bases). The CDR3 is made up of 13 amino acids. CDR1 is SEHNR and CDR2 is FQNEAQ in the germline V gene (reference sequence). The V gene lost 0 bases and the J gene lost 7 bases, with 10 bases spanning the gap. CDR3 residues: CASSLADRGEQYF. CDR3 bases: TGTGCCAGCAGCTTAGCGGACAGAGGAGAGCAGTACTTC. Full variable domain (rest looked up from reference TRBV7-9 and TRBJ2-7): DTGVSQNPRHKITKRGQNVTFRCDPISEHNRLYWYRQTLGQGPEFLTYFQNEAQLEKSRLLSDRFSAERPKGSFSTLEIQRTEQGDSAMYLCASSLADRGEQYFGPGTRLTVT.

The chain links TRBV27 to TRBJ1-1, with a possible D match to TRBD1 (5 bases). Germline loops: CDR1 MNHEY, CDR2 SMNVEV (reference sequence). Deletions cut 5 bases from V and 4 bases from J, with 23 bases between. This CDR3 contains 17 residues. CDR3 region: CASSQYSRRPGGTEAFF. The DNA of the CDR3 is TGTGCCAGCAGTCAATACTCCCGGCGCCCCGGGGGCACTGAAGCTTTCTTT.

The genes are TRBV29-1 and TRBJ2-5, with 7 bases that match TRBD1. This CDR3 has 12 residues. Per germline, CDR1 SQVTM and CDR2 ANQGSEA. The junction had 3 bases not matched to a gene; V was cut back by 7 bases and J by 1 base. The chain's CDR3 is CSATGVQETQYF. The CDR3 DNA sequence: TGCAGCGCAACAGGGGTCCAAGAGACCCAGTACTTC.

The sample holds a few counts of this clonotype. J is TRBJ1-2 and V is TRBV20-1; TRBD1 aligns across 7 bases. The CDR3 covers 17 residues. Per the germline V gene, CDR1 is DFQATT and CDR2 is SNEGSKA (reference sequence). V shed 5 bases and J 3 bases; nucleotides not matched to a gene: 18. The chain's CDR3 is CSARSQFIDRDHYGYTF. The CDR3, as DNA: TGCAGTGCTCGCTCACAATTTATAGACAGGGATCACTATGGCTACACCTTC.

The chain employs TRBV18 and TRBJ1-1; D is undetermined. CDR3 length: 16 residues. Deletions cut 2 bases from V and 0 bases from J, with 13 bases between. The germline CDR1 and CDR2 sequences are KGHSH and LQKENI. The CDR3, as DNA: TGTGCCAGCTCACCAACCCAAACCGGGATGAACACTGAAGCTTTCTTT. Residues: CASSPTQTGMNTEAFF.

This clonotype turned up a few times. The chain couples TRBV21-1 to TRBJ2-1; the DNA was not compared with TRBD2, the D call given in the table. TRBV21-1 constitutes a pseudogene. The CDR3 runs to 14 residues. This chain's CDR3 is CASIRGRRVAGQFF. In nucleotides, the CDR3 is TGTGCCAGCATCAGGGGTAGGAGGGTTGCTGGGCAGTTCTTC.

The V and J genes are TRBV4-1 and TRBJ1-5; D uncertain. The CDR3 loop spans 13 amino acids. V was cut by 3 bases and J by 7 bases, with 10 bases left in between. Per the germline V gene, CDR1 is MGHRA and CDR2 is YSYEKL. CDR3 DNA sequence: TGCGCCAGCAGCCAGCCAGACAAACAGCCCCAGCATTTT. Translation gives CASSQPDKQPQHF.

This clonotype came up many times. The chain couples TRBV29-1 to TRBJ2-5, with D unresolved. V was shortened by 6 bases and J by 5 bases, with 13 bases between the two germline ends. CDR3 length: 12 residues. CDR1 is SQVTM, CDR2 ANQGSEA, per germline. In nucleotides, the CDR3 is TGCAGCGTCCAGTCGTCCGGGGAGACCCAGTACTTC. It translates to CSVQSSGETQYF.

This clonotype was observed many times. Its ends do not fully match the called genes, so a read error is possible. The gene calls are TRBV9 and TRBJ2-1; 7 nucleotides line up with TRBD2. Germline V gene data show CDR1 as SGDLS and CDR2 as YYNGEE. The CDR3 covers 16 residues. CDR3 sequence: CASSVEGGSSYNEQFF. DNA for the CDR3: TGCGCCAGCAGCGTAGAGGGCGGGAGCTCCTACAATGAGCAGTTCTTC.

This clonotype was found a few times. The chain uses TRBV20-1 and TRBJ2-7; the D gene could be TRBD1 or TRBD2 (5 bases each). Germline CDR1 is DFQATT and CDR2 is SNEGSKA (reference sequence). The CDR3 length is 13 residues. The CDR3 here is CSPLGTGSYEQYF. The CDR3, as DNA: TGCAGCCCCTTGGGGACGGGGTCCTACGAGCAGTACTTC.